The 20 T cell receptor beta chains listed next were all sequenced from one sample in a study of T cells in Graves' hyperthyroidism and ophthalmopathy. Amplified regions were TCR beta CDR3 sequences from RNA transcripts. A first-round RT-PCR of the TCR CDR3 used the HTBI primer set. A single record per CDR3 protein comes from TCRdb applying MiXCR to the multiplex PCR reads. The sample has more than 350,000 distinct CDR3 sequences, 15% seen once. Material for sequencing was blood. These receptors all stem from a woman aged 30 to 39 with Graves' hyperthyroidism.

Only a few counts were recorded for this clonotype. V usage is TRBV10-3 and J usage is TRBJ2-7; D not certain. The CDR3 loop spans 16 amino acids. With 3 bases removed from V and 0 bases from J, the gap between germline ends came to 15 bases. Germline-derived CDR1 and CDR2 are ENHRY and SYGVKD. The DNA of the CDR3 is TGTGCCATCAGTGATTTTGGTCCATTGAGCTCCTACGAGCAGTACTTC. Translating gives CAISDFGPLSSYEQYF.

The J gene is TRBJ2-2, the V gene TRBV2; no clear D gene. The CDR3 contains 15 residues. V lost 4 bases to trimming and J lost 5 bases, with 14 bases between them. CDR1 is SNHLY, CDR2 FYNNEI, per germline. Written as DNA, the CDR3 is TGTGCCAGCAGTGGGGAAGCCTCCATAACCGGGGAGCTGTTTTTT. The encoded protein is CASSGEASITGELFF.

Many counts were recorded for this clonotype. CDR3: CASSPGIDEQYF. As DNA, the CDR3 is TGCGCCAGCAGCCCGGGAATCGACGAGCAGTACTTC. The chain uses TRBV5-1 and TRBJ2-7, with D tentatively TRBD2 (5 bases). The length of the CDR3 is 12 residues. V was clipped by 4 bases and J by 5 bases, with 10 bases between them. CDR1 is SGHRS, CDR2 YFSETQ, per germline.

Regarding this clonotype: A much more abundant neighbour one base away suggests this may be a read error. The genes are TRBV12-3 or TRBV12-4 and TRBJ2-3; D may be TRBD2 (6 bases). The length of the CDR3 is 13 residues. In DNA, the CDR3 is TGTGCCAACAGTGCGGCGGGGCTTGATACGCAGTATTTT. Protein product: CANSAAGLDTQYF.

This clonotype was observed a single time. Being one base from a much bigger clone, this may be a read error. The chain uses TRBV12-3 or TRBV12-4 and TRBJ1-5; D is unclear. This CDR3 has 13 amino acids. In DNA, the CDR3 is TGTGCCGGCAGCTACGGGCCCGATGGGCCCCAGCATTTT. Protein product: CAGSYGPDGPQHF.

The gene calls are TRBV12-3 or TRBV12-4 and TRBJ1-2; a possible D gene is TRBD1 (6 bases). Trimming stripped 1 base from V and 7 bases from J, with 13 bases between. The CDR3 extends over 14 amino acids. Here the CDR3 DNA reads TGTGCCAGCAGTTTAGGGGGAACAGGGCCTGGCTACACCTTC. Its translation: CASSLGGTGPGYTF.

This clonotype came up many times. The chain uses TRBV6-1 and TRBJ2-7; 10 positions match TRBD2. Losses at the gene ends were 5 bases for V and 3 bases for J; bases not matched to a gene: 7. The CDR3 has 15 amino acids. Germline V gives CDR1 MNHNS, CDR2 SASEGT. CDR3 sequence: CASSTPRTSGYEQYF. The CDR3 DNA is TGTGCCAGCAGTACCCCCAGGACTAGCGGCTACGAGCAGTACTTC.

The V call is TRBV10-2, the J call TRBJ2-1, with D maybe TRBD2 (6 bases). This CDR3 spans 14 amino acids. The germline V gene encodes CDR1 WSHSY and CDR2 SAAADI. The ends were cut back, 2 bases at V and 9 bases at J, with 14 bases in the middle. The CDR3 region has the DNA TGCGCCAGCAGTGAGAGACTAGGGTGGGGTGAGCAGTTCTTC. Protein product: CASSERLGWGEQFF.

V and J are TRBV4-2 and TRBJ2-7; D perhaps matches TRBD1 (5 bases). V was pared by 1 base and J by 5 bases, with 12 bases between. CDR3 size: 14 residues. Germline V lookup: CDR1 LGHNA, CDR2 YNFKEQ. CDR3 residues: CASSQGSGYDEQYF. The DNA for the CDR3 is TGTGCCAGCAGCCAAGGGTCAGGGTACGACGAGCAGTACTTC.

The gene calls are TRBV19 and TRBJ1-1, with 8 bases that match TRBD1. Germline loops: CDR1 LNHDA, CDR2 SQIVND (reference sequence). The CDR3 covers 12 residues. V lost 8 bases to trimming and J lost 4 bases; unmatched junction nucleotides: 3. The CDR3 sequence is CASDRGVTEAFF. The CDR3, as DNA: TGTGCCAGTGACAGGGGCGTCACTGAAGCTTTCTTT.

Many counts were recorded for this clonotype. The chain has TRBV6-2 or TRBV6-3 and TRBJ2-7; D possibly corresponds to TRBD1 (7 bases). Germline-derived CDR1 and CDR2 are MNHEY and SVGEGT. The length of the CDR3 is 22 residues. V was cut by 1 base and J by 4 bases, with 35 bases left in between. CDR3 residues: CASSYLRERGTASRGQLYEQYF. The CDR3 bases are TGTGCCAGCAGTTACTTACGTGAACGCGGGACAGCTTCGCGCGGGCAACTATACGAGCAGTACTTC.

This clonotype was counted a few times. The V call is TRBV20-1, the J call TRBJ1-1, with TRBD1 as a possible D gene (5 bases). In germline, CDR1 is DFQATT, CDR2 SNEGSKA (reference sequence). This CDR3 has 14 residues. The V gene lost 1 base and the J gene lost 1 base, with 10 bases spanning the gap. CDR3 protein: CSARVGHPNTEAFF. DNA for the CDR3: TGCAGTGCTAGAGTGGGGCACCCGAACACTGAAGCTTTCTTT.

A few counts support this clonotype. The chain recombines TRBV15 with TRBJ2-7; D tentatively reads TRBD1 or TRBD2 (5 bases each). The CDR3 is 14 amino acids. Trimming took 3 bases from V and 5 from J, leaving 14 bases between them. Per germline, CDR1 LNHNV and CDR2 YYDKDF (reference sequence). This CDR3 is CATSSSGTPDEQYF. CDR3 nucleotide sequence: TGTGCCACCAGCAGCTCCGGGACGCCTGACGAGCAGTACTTC.

This chain links TRBV28 with TRBJ2-2, with D unresolved. Germline V CDR1 and CDR2: MDHEN, SYDVKM. This CDR3 has 14 amino acids. V gave up 3 bases and J gave up 7 bases, with 12 bases separating them. The CDR3 is CASSLFTANGELFF. In nucleotides, the CDR3 is TGTGCCAGCAGTTTGTTTACCGCCAACGGGGAGCTGTTTTTT.

A single count supports this clonotype. With a much larger clone just one base away, this may be a read error. V usage is TRBV19 and J usage is TRBJ2-2; TRBD2 aligns across 11 bases. Germline CDR1 reads LNHDA; CDR2 reads SQIVND (reference sequence). The CDR3 contains 14 residues. The trim removed 10 bases at V and 3 bases at J, leaving 4 bases unmatched. CDR3 residues: CANKLAGDTGELFF. Here the CDR3 DNA reads TGTGCCAATAAACTAGCGGGGGACACCGGGGAGCTGTTTTTT.

A few counts support this clonotype. V usage is TRBV20-1 and J usage is TRBJ2-7, with D maybe TRBD2 (6 bases). The CDR3 extends over 13 amino acids. Germline values: CDR1 DFQATT, CDR2 SNEGSKA (reference sequence). Deletions cut 0 bases from V and 1 base from J, with 7 bases between. The CDR3 spells CSAREGGSYEQYF. The DNA for the CDR3 is TGCAGTGCTAGAGAGGGGGGATCCTACGAGCAGTACTTC.

This clonotype has a count of ten or more. CDR3 in amino acids: CAWSVLRVVNTEAFF. The CDR3 coding sequence is TGTGCCTGGAGTGTACTAAGGGTCGTGAACACTGAAGCTTTCTTT. This chain joins TRBV30 and TRBJ1-1; D is uncertain. CDR1 GTSNPN and CDR2 SVGIG come from the germline V gene (reference sequence). CDR3 length equals 15 residues. V was shortened by 0 bases and J by 0 bases, with 11 bases between the two germline ends.

The V and J genes are TRBV20-1 and TRBJ1-5, with unresolved D. The CDR3 has 15 residues. V shed 1 base and J shed 5 bases, with 15 bases lying between them. CDR1 is DFQATT and CDR2 is SNEGSKA in the germline V gene (reference sequence). CDR3 region: CSARGAGRRDQPQHF. In nucleotides, the CDR3 is TGCAGTGCTAGAGGGGCGGGAAGGAGGGATCAGCCCCAGCATTTT.

There are many counts of this clonotype. The chain joins TRBV7-3 to TRBJ2-7; 12 bases fit TRBD2. The CDR3 loop spans 15 amino acids. With 5 bases clipped from V and 6 bases from J, the junction kept 8 bases outside the gene matches. CDR1 SGHTA and CDR2 FQGTGA come from the germline V gene. The chain's CDR3 is CASSHGLAGTSEQYF. The DNA of the CDR3 is TGTGCCAGCAGCCATGGACTAGCGGGAACCAGCGAGCAGTACTTC.

This clonotype was detected ten times or more. The V call is TRBV24-1, the J call TRBJ2-7, with D uncertain. There are 16 residues in the CDR3. Germline CDR1 is KGHDR and CDR2 is SFDVKD. V dropped 0 bases and J dropped 0 bases, with 11 bases sitting between them. The CDR3 loop is CATSDLHNVNSYEQYF. The CDR3 DNA sequence: TGTGCCACCAGTGATTTGCACAACGTCAACTCCTACGAGCAGTACTTC.